This T cell receptor beta chain stems from a study of blood T cell repertoires in COVID-19 (dated by TCRdb to 2019 to 2021). As for the study more broadly: Collaborator samples came from the United States, Italy and Spain and covered acute and convalescent phases of COVID-19. The material from the prospective study consisted of cDNA or gDNA derived from T cells, B-cell-depleted T cells, or PBMCs. Deeply sampled blood TCRbeta repertoires from subjects exposed to, actively infected with, or recovered from COVID-19 were included in the dataset. A freely available public database, intended as a resource for researchers studying the immune response to SARS-CoV-2, is where the repertoires were released. Samples came from the ongoing ImmuneRACE study (first 160 participants) plus 1,254 subjects from 6 global collaborators. Nearly every sample came with metadata listing a de-identified subject ID, COVID-19 status, age in years and sex. Where available, HLA class I and class II types were obtained from metadata supplied by the sample provider rather than from assay-based typing.

The immunoSEQ Assay, a bias-controlled multiplex PCR, was used to amplify TCRbeta CDR3 regions from genomic DNA. In the source study's methods: Nucleated cell counts per sample were estimated from amplification of reference gene primers within the assay. Sequence reads were collapsed and filtered to measure the absolute abundance of every unique TCRbeta CDR3 rearrangement. For each sample, productive Simpson clonality was calculated as the square root of Simpson's diversity index across productive rearrangements. What TCRdb holds here is the immuneACCESS table cut down to in-frame rearrangements. Part of the clones is not present; checked against another copy, under half of the missing clones reflect an unresolved V gene, and the others are unexplained. V, J and clone size are taken as reported in that table, and D and trimming were inferred from the DNA itself. Within this sample are a few hundred thousand clones, with more than 75% of them counted one time only. Jointly, the top ten make up over 7% of the sample.

About this clone: This receptor's antigen is unknown. No qualities accompany the bases; no much larger clone lies one base away.

The full study reports these points: The quantity of clinical and demographic metadata differed by source and by participant and was supplied without curation.

In the prospective study, participants were about 18 to 89 years old, resided in approximately 25 geographic areas of the United States, and were enrolled through a virtual design. To assign participants to cohorts, the prospective study relied on clinical history that participants themselves reported in a screening survey and a study questionnaire. In the prospective study, mobile phlebotomists collected whole blood, serum and a nasopharyngeal or oropharyngeal swab from each participant. Additional blood draws and questionnaires over an approximately two-month period could optionally be provided by prospective study participants. Before DNA extraction, blood samples from the prospective study were shipped at room temperature or frozen. Trimming at the junction amounts to 2 bases on V and 0 bases on J, and the germline ends lie 8 bases apart. The germline V gene sets CDR1 to MNHEY and CDR2 to SVGAGI. The cysteine opens and the phenylalanine closes a CDR3 of 15 amino acids. This entry keeps only the CDR3 DNA: 45 bases, framed from base 1.

The TCR originated in a woman in her thirties or forties with acute COVID-19. The V and J genes are TRBV6-5 and TRBJ1-5, and possibly TRBD1, on 5 matching bases. The sample was PBMCs or T cells enriched from blood (not recorded which). The CDR3 region: CASSYQGYSNQPQHF. The nucleotide sequence reads TGTGCCAGCAGTTACCAGGGTTATAGCAATCAGCCCCAGCATTTT.